The next 25 T cell receptor beta chains were all read from a single sample in a study of T cells in localized non-small cell lung cancer. The data were produced by immunoSEQ multiplex PCR, yet TCRdb's version contains in-frame clones alone and is incomplete. Of about 82,000 clones in the sample, 60% to 85% were seen once. The sample in question was PBMCs, obtained before any cancer treatment. The origin of the receptors is a man aged 35 to 69 with stage II squamous cell lung carcinoma.

The chain has TRBV6-6 and TRBJ2-2; the D gene is possibly TRBD1 (5 bases). V shed 6 bases and J shed 1 base, with 6 bases lying between them. CDR3 length: 13 residues. Germline CDR1 is MNHNY and CDR2 is SVGAGI (reference sequence). For the CDR3, the DNA is TGTGCCAGCAGCGACAGGAACACCGGGGAGCTGTTTTTT. It codes for CASSDRNTGELFF.

The V gene is TRBV7-6, the J gene TRBJ2-3; D ambiguous. This CDR3 region has 14 residues. V lost 4 bases and J 2 bases, leaving 10 bases between the germline ends. Germline V gene sequence: CDR1 SGHVS, CDR2 FNYEAQ. Here the CDR3 DNA reads TGTGCCAGCAGCTACTTACAGAACACAGATACGCAGTATTTT. It is translated as CASSYLQNTDTQYF.

The chain combines TRBV6-5 with TRBJ2-1; TRBD2 matches 9 bases. The CDR3 totals 16 residues. V shed 0 bases and J 9 bases; nucleotides not matched to a gene: 9. The germline gives CDR1 MNHEY, CDR2 SVGAGI. CDR3: CASSYSTAGGGLEQFF. CDR3 bases: TGTGCCAGCAGTTACTCGACTGCGGGAGGGGGGCTTGAGCAGTTCTTC.

V usage is TRBV14 and J usage is TRBJ2-5, with TRBD2 identical over 7 bases. This CDR3 region has 14 residues. The J segment lost 10 bases and the V segment lost 4 bases, leaving 12 bases of the junction unmatched. Germline CDR1 and CDR2: SGHDN and FVKESK. CDR3 nucleotides: TGTGCCAGCAGCCCAGGACTAGGAAATCGACTCCAGTACTTC. It encodes CASSPGLGNRLQYF.

The chain is built from TRBV27 and TRBJ1-6; D not resolved. Germline V CDR1 and CDR2: MNHEY, SMNVEV (reference sequence). Trimming took off 3 bases at V and 7 bases at J, with 13 bases between the two ends. This CDR3 spans 15 amino acids. DNA of the CDR3: TGTGCCAGCAGTTTCCGGGATTCCGGGAATTCACCCCTCCACTTT. Its protein is CASSFRDSGNSPLHF.

The V and J genes are TRBV30 and TRBJ1-5; possibly TRBD1 for D (5 bases). From germline, CDR1 is GTSNPN and CDR2 SVGIG (reference sequence). Trimming took off 2 bases at V and 7 bases at J, with 9 bases between the two ends. The CDR3 covers 12 residues. CDR3 nucleotides: TGTGCCTGGAGTATCCGGGGCCAGCCCCAGCATTTT. This encodes CAWSIRGQPQHF.

This rearrangement joins TRBV11-2 to TRBJ2-1, with D possibly being TRBD2 (6 bases). This CDR3 has 15 amino acids. Germline loops: CDR1 SGHAT, CDR2 FQNNGV. Trimming shortened V by 1 base and J by 8 bases, and 15 bases separated the two germline ends. CDR3 protein: CASSLGAGIRDEQFF. In DNA, the CDR3 is TGTGCCAGCAGCTTAGGTGCGGGAATAAGGGATGAGCAGTTCTTC.

The rearrangement uses TRBV19 and TRBJ2-7; D uncertain. The length of the CDR3 is 15 residues. V lost 4 bases and J lost 0, with 13 bases in between. CDR1 LNHDA and CDR2 SQIVND come from the germline V gene (reference sequence). CDR3 in amino acids: CASSSTPVSSYEQYF. CDR3 sequence (DNA): TGTGCCAGTAGTAGCACCCCGGTGAGCTCCTACGAGCAGTACTTC.

The chain has TRBV21-1 and TRBJ2-4. TRBV21-1 is designated a pseudogene. CDR3 size: 14 residues. The CDR3 DNA is TGTGCCAGCAGCAAAGCTGGAGCCAAAAACATTCAGTACTTC. This codes for CASSKAGAKNIQYF.

The chain combines TRBV30 with TRBJ2-7, with a possible D match to TRBD1 (5 bases). CDR3 length: 13 residues. V lost 0 bases and J lost 1, with 7 bases in between. In germline, CDR1 is GTSNPN, CDR2 SVGIG (reference sequence). The CDR3 sequence: CAWSVGHSYEQYF. Written as DNA, the CDR3 is TGTGCCTGGAGTGTAGGACATTCCTACGAGCAGTACTTC.

In its sample, this clone was seen once. The J gene is TRBJ1-5, the V gene TRBV10-2; TRBD1 matches 10 bases. The CDR3 runs to 14 residues. CDR1 is WSHSY and CDR2 is SAAADI in the germline V gene. Trimming cost V 8 bases and J 2 bases; bases outside gene matches: 3. Here the CDR3 DNA reads TGCGCCAGCCGGGACAGGGGAGGCAATCAGCCCCAGCATTTT. Protein product: CASRDRGGNQPQHF.

This rearrangement joins TRBV4-2 to TRBJ1-5; D ambiguous. Trimming removed 0 bases from V and 6 bases from J, with 12 bases in between. Germline loops: CDR1 LGHNA, CDR2 YNFKEQ. The CDR3 consists of 15 residues. The CDR3 DNA reads TGTGCCAGCAGCCAAGAGAATGAATTGGGTCAGCCCCAGCATTTT. This encodes CASSQENELGQPQHF.

The chain is built from TRBV5-1 and TRBJ2-3, with D perhaps matching TRBD2 (5 bases). From germline, CDR1 is SGHRS and CDR2 YFSETQ. Trimming cost V 3 bases and J 2 bases, with 7 bases left between them. This CDR3 is built from 13 residues. DNA for the CDR3: TGCGCCAGCAGCTCTAGCCCCACAGATACGCAGTATTTT. Its protein product is CASSSSPTDTQYF.

This chain joins TRBV9 and TRBJ2-1; D is possibly TRBD2 (6 bases). The V gene's germline CDR1 is SGDLS and CDR2 YYNGEE. This CDR3 comprises 18 residues. V was trimmed by 4 bases and J by 1 base, leaving 21 bases between them. CDR3 in DNA: TGTGCCAGCAGCCCCAGTAGGGGTCTAGCGTCGTCCTACAATGAGCAGTTCTTC. Protein: CASSPSRGLASSYNEQFF.

The rearrangement links TRBV19 to TRBJ1-2; D is unresolved. V was pared by 6 bases and J by 3 bases, with 5 bases between. This CDR3 comprises 11 residues. The V gene's germline CDR1 is LNHDA and CDR2 SQIVND (reference sequence). In DNA form, the CDR3 reads TGTGCCAGTAGCACCTACTATGGCTACACCTTC. This codes for CASSTYYGYTF.

The rearrangement joins TRBV6-1 to TRBJ2-2; the D gene is possibly TRBD1 (6 bases). Trimming left V 6 bases short and J 6 bases short, with 17 bases between. Germline V lookup: CDR1 MNHNS, CDR2 SASEGT. The CDR3 consists of 15 residues. CDR3 residues: CASSLTTGPAGELFF. The CDR3 nucleotides read TGTGCCAGCAGCCTGACGACAGGCCCCGCCGGGGAGCTGTTTTTT.

The chain links TRBV30 to TRBJ2-1; D ambiguous. Germline V gives CDR1 GTSNPN, CDR2 SVGIG (reference sequence). This CDR3 is built from 10 residues. V was trimmed by 0 bases and J by 7 bases, leaving 1 base between them. The CDR3 bases are TGTGCCTGGAGTGTTAATGAGCAGTTCTTC. It translates to CAWSVNEQFF.

The V gene is TRBV4-3, the J gene TRBJ1-1, with D tentatively TRBD1 (6 bases). Trimming shortened V by 2 bases and J by 0 bases, and 16 bases separated the two germline ends. The CDR3 spans 17 residues. CDR1 is LGHNA and CDR2 is YSLEER in the germline V gene. This chain's CDR3 is CASSQNKGRGLNTEAFF. The CDR3 DNA is TGCGCCAGCAGCCAAAATAAGGGACGGGGGCTGAACACTGAAGCTTTCTTT.

The genes are TRBV4-3 and TRBJ2-5; the D is unclear. The CDR3 runs to 13 residues. Trimming cost V 1 base and J 4 bases, with 7 bases left between them. The germline CDR1 and CDR2 sequences are LGHNA and YSLEER. The CDR3 region is CASSQGRRETQYF. The CDR3 region has the DNA TGCGCCAGCAGCCAAGGAAGGCGAGAGACCCAGTACTTC.

This rearrangement joins TRBV11-3 to TRBJ2-1, with TRBD2 matching 7 bases. The J segment lost 5 bases and the V segment lost 5 bases, leaving 6 bases of the junction unmatched. The germline CDR1 and CDR2 sequences are SGHNT and YENEEA. There are 14 residues in the CDR3. CDR3 nucleotides: TGTGCCAGCAGCCCCGGGAGGAGCAACAATGAGCAGTTCTTC. Its protein product is CASSPGRSNNEQFF. The full variable domain, with the rest looked up from reference TRBV11-3 and TRBJ2-1, is EAGVVQSPRYKIIEKKQPVAFWCNPISGHNTLYWYLQNLGQGPELLIRYENEEAVDDSQLPKDRFSAERLKGVDSTLKIQPAELGDSAVYLCASSPGRSNNEQFFGPGTRLTVL.

The genes are TRBV5-4 and TRBJ2-5; TRBD1 matches at 9 bases. The CDR3 covers 15 residues. Unmatched junction bases numbered 9, after V lost 4 bases and J lost 5 bases. Per germline, CDR1 SGHNT and CDR2 YYREEE (reference sequence). Here the CDR3 DNA reads TGTGCCAGCAGCCGCCCCGGGACAGGGAGGGAGACCCAGTACTTC. It translates to CASSRPGTGRETQYF.

V gene TRBV28 combines with J gene TRBJ1-4, with D unresolved. Deletions cut 7 bases from V and 4 bases from J, with 13 bases between. Germline CDR1 MDHEN, CDR2 SYDVKM. The CDR3 is made up of 14 amino acids. The CDR3 loop reads CASKRIGFNEKLFF. The DNA of the CDR3 is TGTGCCAGCAAGAGGATAGGGTTTAATGAAAAACTGTTTTTT.

This chain links TRBV6-1 with TRBJ2-2; tentatively, D is TRBD2 (7 bases). Germline values: CDR1 MNHNS, CDR2 SASEGT. The CDR3 length is 16 residues. V lost 2 bases and J 5 bases, leaving 15 bases between the germline ends. In nucleotides, the CDR3 is TGTGCCAGCAGTGAACGGGGGGCAGGGGATACCGGGGAGCTGTTTTTT. Its protein product is CASSERGAGDTGELFF.

V is TRBV7-9 and J is TRBJ2-1, with 7 positions matching TRBD2. V lost 3 bases, J lost 7 bases, and 3 bases stayed unmatched. The germline V gene has CDR1 SEHNR and CDR2 FQNEAQ (reference sequence). The CDR3 has 13 amino acids. The CDR3: CASSLAGDNEQFF. CDR3 DNA sequence: TGTGCCAGCAGCTTGGCGGGGGATAATGAGCAGTTCTTC.

This chain uses TRBV19 with TRBJ1-1, with 8 positions matching TRBD1. This CDR3 spans 13 amino acids. CDR1 and CDR2 from the germline V gene are LNHDA and SQIVND (reference sequence). J gave up 5 bases and V 3 bases, and 2 bases lay outside the gene matches. CDR3: CASSIQGATEAFF. The CDR3 coding sequence is TGTGCCAGTAGTATTCAGGGGGCGACTGAAGCTTTCTTT. The whole variable domain, filled in from reference TRBV19 and TRBJ1-1, reads DGGITQSPKYLFRKEGQNVTLSCEQNLNHDAMYWYRQDPGQGLRLIYYSQIVNDFQKGDIAEGYSVSREKKESFPLTVTSAQKNPTAFYLCASSIQGATEAFFGQGTRLTVV.